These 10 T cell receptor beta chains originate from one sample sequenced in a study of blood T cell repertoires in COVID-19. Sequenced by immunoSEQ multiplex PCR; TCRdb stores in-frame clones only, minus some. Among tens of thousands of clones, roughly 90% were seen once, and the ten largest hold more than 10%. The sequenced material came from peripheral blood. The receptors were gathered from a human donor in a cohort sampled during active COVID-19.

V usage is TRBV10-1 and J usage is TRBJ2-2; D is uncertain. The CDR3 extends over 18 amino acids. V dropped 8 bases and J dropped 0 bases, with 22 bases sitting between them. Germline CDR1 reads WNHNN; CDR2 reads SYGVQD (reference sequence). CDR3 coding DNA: TGCGCCAGCTTCCAGAAAGGCAGAGGCCTTGCGAACACCGGGGAGCTGTTTTTT. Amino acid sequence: CASFQKGRGLANTGELFF.

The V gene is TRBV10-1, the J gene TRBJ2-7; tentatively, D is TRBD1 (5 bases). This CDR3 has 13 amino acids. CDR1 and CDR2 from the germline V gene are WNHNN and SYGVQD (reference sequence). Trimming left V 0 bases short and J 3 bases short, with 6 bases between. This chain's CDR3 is CASSESGDYEQYF. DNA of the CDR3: TGCGCCAGCAGTGAGTCAGGGGACTACGAGCAGTACTTC.

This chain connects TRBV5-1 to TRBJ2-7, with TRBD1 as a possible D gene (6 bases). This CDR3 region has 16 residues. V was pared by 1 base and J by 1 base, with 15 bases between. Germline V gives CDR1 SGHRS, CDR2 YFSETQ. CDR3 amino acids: CASSLSGQLVSYEQYF. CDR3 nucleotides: TGCGCCAGCAGCTTGTCTGGACAGCTAGTATCCTACGAGCAGTACTTC.

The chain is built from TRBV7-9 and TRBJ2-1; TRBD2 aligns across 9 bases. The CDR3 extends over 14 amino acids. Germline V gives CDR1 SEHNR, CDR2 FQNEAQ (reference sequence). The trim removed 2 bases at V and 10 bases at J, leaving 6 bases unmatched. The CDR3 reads CASSLRSGGPEQFF. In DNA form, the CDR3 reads TGTGCCAGCAGCTTAAGGAGCGGGGGGCCAGAGCAGTTCTTC.

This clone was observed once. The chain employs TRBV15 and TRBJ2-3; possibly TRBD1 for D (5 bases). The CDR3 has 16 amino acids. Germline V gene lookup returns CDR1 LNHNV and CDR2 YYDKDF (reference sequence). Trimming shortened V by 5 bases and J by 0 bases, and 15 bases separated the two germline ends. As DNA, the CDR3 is TGTGCCACCAGCGTCGTAGGGGTGGGCAGCACAGATACGCAGTATTTT. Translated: CATSVVGVGSTDTQYF.

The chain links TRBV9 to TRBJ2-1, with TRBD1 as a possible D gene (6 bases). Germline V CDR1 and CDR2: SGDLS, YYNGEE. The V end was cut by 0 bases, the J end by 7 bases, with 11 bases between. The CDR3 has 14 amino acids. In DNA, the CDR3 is TGTGCCAGCAGCGTAGCACAGAGGGGGAATGAGCAGTTCTTC. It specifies CASSVAQRGNEQFF.

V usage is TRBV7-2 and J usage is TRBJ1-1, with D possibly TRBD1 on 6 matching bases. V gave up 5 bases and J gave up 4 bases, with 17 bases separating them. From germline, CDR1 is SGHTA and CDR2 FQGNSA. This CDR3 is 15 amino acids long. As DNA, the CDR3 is TGTGCCAGCAGCACGGGGGGGACAAAAGTCACTGAAGCTTTCTTT. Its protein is CASSTGGTKVTEAFF.

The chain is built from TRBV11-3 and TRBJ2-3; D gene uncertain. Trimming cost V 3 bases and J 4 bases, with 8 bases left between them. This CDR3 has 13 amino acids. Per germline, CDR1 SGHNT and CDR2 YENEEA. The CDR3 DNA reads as TGTGCCAGCAGCTTTTCTTCAGCAGATACGCAGTATTTT. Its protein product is CASSFSSADTQYF.

Here the CDR3 reads CASTRDSPSYEQYF. Written as DNA, the CDR3 is TGTGCCAGCACCCGGGACAGTCCCTCCTACGAGCAGTACTTC. The chain links TRBV28 to TRBJ2-7, with TRBD1 matching over 7 bases. V was pared by 7 bases and J by 0 bases, with 6 bases of the junction left unmatched. Looked up from germline, CDR1 is MDHEN and CDR2 is SYDVKM. This CDR3 is built from 14 residues.

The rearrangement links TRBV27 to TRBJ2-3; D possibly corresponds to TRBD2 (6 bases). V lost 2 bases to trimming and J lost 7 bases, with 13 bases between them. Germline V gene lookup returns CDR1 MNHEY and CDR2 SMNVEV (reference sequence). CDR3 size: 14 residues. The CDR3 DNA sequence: TGTGCCAGCAGTTTAAAGGCGGGGATATATACGCAGTATTTT. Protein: CASSLKAGIYTQYF.